What follows are 22 T cell receptor beta chains derived from one specimen sequenced in a study of ipilimumab plus nivolumab after autologous stem cell transplantation. Using immunoSEQ multiplex PCR, the repertoire was profiled, and TCRdb retains in-frame clones only, with some absent. The data contain roughly 16,000 clones, over 70% of them singletons. The source was PBMCs, collected in a trial of ipilimumab plus nivolumab as post-transplant consolidation. All receptors come from a male donor with diffuse large B-cell lymphoma.

The chain recombines TRBV11-1 with TRBJ2-7, with D unclear. Germline CDR1 and CDR2: SGHAT and FQDESV (reference sequence). V lost 4 bases and J lost 0, with 1 base in between. CDR3 length: 11 amino acids. The CDR3 reads CASSYSYEQYF. CDR3 sequence (DNA): TGTGCCAGCAGCTACTCCTACGAGCAGTACTTC.

The CDR3, as DNA: TGTGCCAGCAGCCCGCGGACTAGCGGGGATTACGAGCAGTACTTC. Translated, it gives CASSPRTSGDYEQYF. The chain links TRBV9 to TRBJ2-7; 12 nucleotides match TRBD2. This CDR3 is 15 amino acids long. Germline V gene sequence: CDR1 SGDLS, CDR2 YYNGEE. V shed 4 bases, J shed 4 bases, and the junction held 6 bases outside the gene matches.

In this sample, this clone turned up once. The V call is TRBV7-2, the J call TRBJ1-2; D gene uncertain. Germline assignment: CDR1 SGHTA and CDR2 FQGNSA. Trimming cost V 3 bases and J 7 bases, with 9 bases left between them. This CDR3 spans 12 amino acids. The CDR3 is CASSFLWGGYTF. The CDR3 DNA reads as TGTGCCAGCAGCTTCCTCTGGGGTGGCTACACCTTC. Full variable domain (rest looked up from reference TRBV7-2 and TRBJ1-2): GAGVSQSPSNKVTEKGKDVELRCDPISGHTALYWYRQSLGQGLEFLIYFQGNSAPDKSGLPSDRFSAERTGGSVSTLTIQRTQQEDSAVYLCASSFLWGGYTFGSGTRLTVV.

The CDR3 protein is CASSQGQAYEQYF. The CDR3 DNA reads TGCGCCAGCAGCCAAGGGCAGGCCTACGAGCAGTACTTC. The chain uses TRBV4-3 and TRBJ2-7; D unclear. CDR1 is LGHNA, CDR2 YSLEER, per germline. The V gene lost 1 base and the J gene lost 2 bases, with 6 bases spanning the gap. The CDR3 spans 13 residues.

The J gene is TRBJ2-3, the V gene TRBV7-8; maybe TRBD1 (6 bases). Deletions cut 3 bases from V and 3 bases from J, with 7 bases between. This CDR3 region has 13 residues. In germline, CDR1 is SGHVS, CDR2 FQNEAQ. CDR3 coding DNA: TGTGCCAGCAGCTTCAGGGGAACAGATACGCAGTATTTT. Its translation is CASSFRGTDTQYF. Full variable domain (remainder filled in from reference TRBV7-8 and TRBJ2-3): GAGVSQSPRYKVAKRGQDVALRCDPISGHVSLFWYQQALGQGPEFLTYFQNEAQLDKSGLPSDRFFAERPEGSVSTLKIQRTQQEDSAVYLCASSFRGTDTQYFGPGTRLTVL.

The chain has TRBV7-9 and TRBJ2-5; no definite D call. Germline V gene sequence: CDR1 SEHNR, CDR2 FQNEAQ (reference sequence). V lost 1 base to trimming and J lost 7 bases, with 16 bases between them. This CDR3 spans 15 amino acids. The CDR3 loop is CASSLVSATRRTQYF. The CDR3 DNA is TGTGCCAGCAGCTTAGTCTCGGCTACCCGGCGGACCCAGTACTTC.

The chain has TRBV27 and TRBJ1-2; D is perhaps TRBD1 (6 bases). V was shortened by 1 base and J by 4 bases, with 13 bases between the two germline ends. The CDR3 is 15 residues long. Germline CDR1 reads MNHEY; CDR2 reads SMNVEV (reference sequence). CDR3 sequence reads: CASSLYGLGAYGYTF. CDR3 bases: TGTGCCAGCAGTTTATACGGCTTGGGGGCCTATGGCTACACCTTC.

The chain uses TRBV7-2 and TRBJ2-5, with a tentative D call TRBD1 (5 bases). This CDR3 is built from 14 residues. The germline V gene encodes CDR1 SGHTA and CDR2 FQGNSA. V gave up 0 bases and J gave up 5 bases, with 10 bases separating them. CDR3 sequence (DNA): TGTGCCAGCAGCTTAGCGTGGCAGGGTGAGACCCAGTACTTC. It specifies CASSLAWQGETQYF.

V gene TRBV5-6 combines with J gene TRBJ1-5; D not resolved. CDR1 is SGHDT and CDR2 is YYEEEE in the germline V gene. V lost 0 bases and J lost 6, with 10 bases in between. CDR3 length equals 14 residues. In DNA, the CDR3 is TGTGCCAGCAGCTTGGGGGGTCGTGGTCAGCCCCAGCATTTT. Its translation: CASSLGGRGQPQHF.

The chain has TRBV7-2 and TRBJ2-3, with 9 positions matching TRBD2. After removal of 1 base from V and 3 bases from J, the junction contained 5 bases not matched to a gene. The CDR3 sequence is 16 residues long. From germline, CDR1 is SGHTA and CDR2 FQGNSA. CDR3 loop: CASSLVGTSITDTQYF. CDR3 in DNA: TGTGCCAGCAGCTTAGTTGGGACTAGCATTACAGATACGCAGTATTTT.

The genes are TRBV19 and TRBJ1-1; weak D call: TRBD1 (5 bases). The CDR3 consists of 13 residues. Between the trimmed V and J ends, which lost 5 bases and 4 bases, there was a span of 11 bases. In germline, CDR1 is LNHDA, CDR2 SQIVND (reference sequence). The CDR3 sequence is CASSSFRVTEAFF. In nucleotides, the CDR3 is TGTGCCAGTAGTTCCTTCAGGGTCACTGAAGCTTTCTTT.

The chain uses TRBV10-3 and TRBJ2-7, with D unclear. This CDR3 contains 13 residues. The V and J ends lost 4 bases and 3 bases respectively, with 10 bases between them. Germline V gene lookup returns CDR1 ENHRY and CDR2 SYGVKD. The CDR3 region has the DNA TGTGCCATCAGTGTGGCTCAACACTACGAGCAGTACTTC. Its translation is CAISVAQHYEQYF.

The chain links TRBV18 to TRBJ2-7, with 8 nucleotides matching TRBD1. This CDR3 has 14 amino acids. Trimming at V came to 2 bases and at J to 2 bases, leaving 2 bases not matched to a gene. The germline CDR1 and CDR2 sequences are KGHSH and LQKENI. Written as DNA, the CDR3 is TGTGCCAGCTCACCAGAGACAGGGGCCTACGAGCAGTACTTC. Protein product: CASSPETGAYEQYF.

V gene TRBV4-1 combines with J gene TRBJ2-3, with 8 nucleotides matching TRBD2. Germline CDR1 is MGHRA and CDR2 is YSYEKL. The junction had 7 bases not matched to a gene; V was cut back by 0 bases and J by 2 bases. The CDR3 covers 17 residues. The CDR3 sequence is CASSQDMGLVSTDTQYF. The CDR3 bases are TGCGCCAGCAGCCAAGATATGGGACTAGTCTCCACAGATACGCAGTATTTT.

The chain couples TRBV7-7 to TRBJ1-1; D call uncertain. This CDR3 is built from 15 residues. The V gene's germline CDR1 is SSHAT and CDR2 FNYEAQ (reference sequence). Trimming removed 5 bases from V and 4 bases from J, with 17 bases in between. CDR3 in amino acids: CASSPLDGRTTEAFF. CDR3 nucleotide sequence: TGTGCCAGCAGCCCACTGGACGGGAGGACCACTGAAGCTTTCTTT.

The chain has TRBV5-6 and TRBJ1-5; TRBD1 aligns across 10 bases. The V gene end was trimmed by 1 base and the J gene end by 6 bases; junction bases not matched to a gene: 4. The germline gives CDR1 SGHDT, CDR2 YYEEEE. The CDR3 covers 15 residues. The chain's CDR3 is CASSLRTGGGQPQHF. The CDR3 DNA reads as TGTGCCAGCAGCTTGAGGACAGGGGGGGGTCAGCCCCAGCATTTT.

The chain uses TRBV4-1 and TRBJ2-7; D unclear. Germline V gene lookup returns CDR1 MGHRA and CDR2 YSYEKL. This CDR3 spans 13 amino acids. Between the trimmed V and J ends, which lost 1 base and 7 bases, there was a span of 11 bases. CDR3 region: CASSQGILVEQYF. CDR3 in DNA: TGCGCCAGCAGCCAAGGCATTTTGGTGGAGCAGTACTTC.

The chain carries TRBV5-1 and TRBJ2-3; D is unclear. This CDR3 contains 15 residues. The ends were cut back, 1 base at V and 1 base at J, with 10 bases in the middle. Germline values: CDR1 SGHRS, CDR2 YFSETQ. Here the CDR3 DNA reads TGCGCCAGCAGCTTGATGTCCGCAGGCACAGATACGCAGTATTTT. Protein: CASSLMSAGTDTQYF.

CDR3 nucleotides: TGTGCCAGCAGCTTATTCGTGGGGGGGCCGAATGAGCAGTTCTTC. This gives the protein CASSLFVGGPNEQFF. This sequence joins TRBV7-3 and TRBJ2-1; a possible D gene is TRBD2 (7 bases). This CDR3 is built from 15 residues. From germline, CDR1 is SGHTA and CDR2 FQGTGA. Trimming removed 2 bases from V and 7 bases from J, with 15 bases in between.

The V gene is TRBV7-2, the J gene TRBJ1-2; no definite D call. Germline V lookup: CDR1 SGHTA, CDR2 FQGNSA. The V end lost 7 bases, the J end lost 2 bases, and 23 bases lay between the germline ends. The CDR3 is made up of 17 amino acids. The CDR3: CASNTPGQTTRNYGYTF. CDR3 DNA: TGTGCCAGCAACACCCCCGGCCAGACAACCCGAAACTATGGCTACACCTTC.

The chain uses TRBV5-1 and TRBJ1-3, with D possibly matching TRBD1 (6 bases). The V gene's germline CDR1 is SGHRS and CDR2 YFSETQ. The CDR3 is made up of 18 amino acids. Trimming removed 2 bases from V and 0 bases from J, with 18 bases in between. CDR3 sequence reads: CASSLQGPLSGSGNTIYF. Here the CDR3 DNA reads TGCGCCAGCAGCTTACAGGGTCCCCTGTCGGGCTCTGGAAACACCATATATTTT.

The chain couples TRBV7-9 to TRBJ2-7; D gene unclear. This CDR3 spans 15 amino acids. The germline V gene encodes CDR1 SEHNR and CDR2 FQNEAQ (reference sequence). The V and J ends lost 3 bases and 7 bases respectively, with 19 bases between them. CDR3 DNA sequence: TGTGCCAGCAGCTTTGAGGCCCTTCGAAGCGTGGAGCAGTACTTC. Translation gives CASSFEALRSVEQYF.